The source of this T cell receptor beta chain is a study of vaccination and CD4 T cells after COVID-19. This CDR3 is built from 15 residues. V was trimmed by 0 bases and J by 7 bases, leaving 15 bases between them. Sequencing of the DNA from cultured CD4+ T cells was carried out with the Oncomine TCR Beta short-read assay. From cultured CD4+ T cells, genomic DNA was extracted. TCRdb fed the PCR reads into MiXCR, producing one record per CDR3 protein. The sample contains over 15,000 distinct CDR3 sequences, 40% to 55% of which appear only once. Overall study findings and caveats: Researchers report that a median about 90% of reactive clones in convalescent patients surfaced only post-vaccination. Convalescent patients studied were relatively few, and early post-infection timepoints were absent.

As regards this clonotype: Its antigen remains unidentified.

Specified treatment: roughly nine-day PBMC culture with coronavirus spike peptide pools or control peptides (ViraFEST assay). First, ViraFEST expanded antigen-specific T cells with peptide pools, and next it sequenced the TCRs. The receptor's source is a human donor who had recovered from COVID-19. This sequence joins TRBV12-3 or TRBV12-4 and TRBJ2-5, with D perhaps TRBD1 or TRBD2 (6 bases each). The source material was CD4+ T cells from blood, cultured in vitro, sampled after SARS-CoV-2 vaccination. Here the CDR3 reads CASSLAGGGTATQYF. The CDR3 bases are TGTGCCAGCAGTTTAGCGGGGGGCGGGACTGCGACCCAGTACTTC.